This entry concerns a single T cell receptor (beta chain). What it recognizes is unknown. The data were taken from a study of OX40 agonist ivuxolimab in advanced cancers. Study overall: One hepatocellular carcinoma and two cutaneous melanoma patients partially responded. Study-level findings and limits: Specificity for antigen went undetermined in the expanded peripheral T cells.

Assay used: immunoSEQ multiplex PCR; TCRdb lists only in-frame clones, some missing. Of about 73,000 clones in the sample, over 80% were seen once. Individuals having autoimmune disease history or systemic immunosuppression were not enrolled. The material sequenced was CD4+ or CD8+ T cells sorted from blood, taken in a trial of the OX40 agonist ivuxolimab. The TCR comes from an adult with an advanced solid tumor such as melanoma, head and neck, liver or kidney cancer.

The CDR3 nucleotides read TGTGCCAGAAGCTCGGACTGGAGCTCCTACAATGAGCAGTTCTTC. Residues: CARSSDWSSYNEQFF. The V call is TRBV5-3, the J call TRBJ2-1, with D perhaps matching TRBD2 (5 bases). TRBV5-3 is classed as an ORF, of uncertain function. Trimming cost V 3 bases and J 0 bases, with 10 bases left between them. The CDR3 spans 15 residues.